These T cell receptor beta chains were read from a single sample in a study of T cell responses to AZD1222 COVID-19 vaccine. Assay used: immunoSEQ multiplex PCR; TCRdb lists only in-frame clones, some missing. This repertoire shows over 100,000 clones, around 90% found once; its top ten account for approximately 2.6%. Sequenced material: peripheral blood, taken 28 days after the second AZD1222 dose. The receptors stem from an adult who received the AZD1222 COVID-19 vaccine. Each CDR3 is given with its conserved first and last residue. Expanded clones are given a class, and other clones once, few, many or no size at all.

V,size,J,CDR3
TRBV29-1,NA,TRBJ1-1,CSVEASTGKAFF
TRBV29-1,few,TRBJ2-7,CSVEDWFRGNGSYEQYF
TRBV20-1,NA,TRBJ1-5,CSARAETQHF
TRBV28,NA,TRBJ2-3,CASSRQGWGDTQYF
TRBV3-1/TRBV3-2,few,TRBJ1-2,CASSQGAGYGYTF
TRBV6-5,NA,TRBJ1-5,CASSYHRDNQPQHF
TRBV7-3,NA,TRBJ1-1,CASSIQGNTEAFF
TRBV18,NA,TRBJ1-3,CASSPHGGDSSGNTIYF
TRBV5-1,NA,TRBJ2-5,CASSSLRGPVETQYF
TRBV19,few,TRBJ1-2,CASTPRRGRTSNYGYTF
TRBV6-1,NA,TRBJ1-6,CASSEGRNNSPLHF
TRBV11-2,NA,TRBJ2-1,CASSLDQYVYSYNEQFF
TRBV6-1,NA,TRBJ1-2,CASSDGQGRPANYGYTF
TRBV6-1,NA,TRBJ2-7,CASSEQAGPGDEQYF
TRBV21-1,NA,TRBJ2-5,CASSKALNGQHFQETQYF
TRBV5-1,NA,TRBJ2-5,CASSSWGAEETQYF
TRBV3-1/TRBV3-2,NA,TRBJ1-6,CASTKDRATYNSPLHF
TRBV4-2,NA,TRBJ1-5,CASSQRGLGQPQHF
TRBV29-1,NA,TRBJ2-5,CSVEGGRETQYF
TRBV28,NA,TRBJ1-2,CATTGGGYTF
TRBV6-4,NA,TRBJ2-2,CASSEIQGTGELFF
TRBV28,NA,TRBJ2-7,CASSLSGTGSYEQYF
TRBV9,once,TRBJ1-1,CASSAGSFFTEAFF
TRBV19,NA,TRBJ1-5,CASSIGQFNQPQHF
TRBV5-6,NA,TRBJ1-2,CASSPLGQTNYGYTF
TRBV6-2/TRBV6-3,NA,TRBJ1-2,CASSLDRAFYGYTF
TRBV6-2/TRBV6-3,few,TRBJ1-4,CASSYGWDRWNEKLFF
TRBV19,NA,TRBJ1-2,CASRLRDLSVEGYTF
TRBV19,NA,TRBJ2-1,CASSLDRFVAEQFF
TRBV20-1,NA,TRBJ1-2,CSASFDRGPSLYGYTF
TRBV27,NA,TRBJ1-1,CASTTAGGYTEAFF
TRBV5-1,NA,TRBJ1-1,CASSNTQGNTEAFF
TRBV4-1,NA,TRBJ1-2,CASSQDPRQGMSYGYTF
TRBV7-2,NA,TRBJ1-2,CASSLSHSFFTLNYGYTF
TRBV7-6,NA,TRBJ2-2,CASTLPGRGKRTGELFF
TRBV28,NA,TRBJ1-2,CASNPKPPLYGYTF
TRBV9,NA,TRBJ1-3,CASSVGSRAASGNTIYF
TRBV1,NA,TRBJ2-7,CTSSQDGASGARVHSYEQYF
TRBV29-1,NA,TRBJ2-3,CSVEEGGPSTDTQYF
TRBV3-1/TRBV3-2,NA,TRBJ1-6,CASSLGILNSPLHF
TRBV6-2/TRBV6-3,NA,TRBJ2-2,CASSYWGAGELFF
TRBV11-2,NA,TRBJ2-7,CASSSPRYLDYEQYF
TRBV6-6,once,TRBJ1-5,CASSYQHDNQPQHF
TRBV28,NA,TRBJ1-6,CASSLTALANLHF
TRBV19,NA,TRBJ1-2,CASTTLSDRGGGYTF
TRBV9,NA,TRBJ1-1,CASSVDLDSDTEAFF
TRBV27,NA,TRBJ2-1,CASSLAGKRSNEQFF
TRBV19,few,TRBJ2-1,CASSRLKGLAGVKTYNEQFF
TRBV6-2/TRBV6-3,medium-sized,TRBJ1-5,CASSPTRYQPQHF
TRBV5-6,NA,TRBJ1-4,CASRPGLTNEKLFF
TRBV6-2/TRBV6-3,once,TRBJ1-5,CASSTGHPSNQPQHF
TRBV5-4,NA,TRBJ1-2,CASSPGPDYGYTF
TRBV11-2,NA,TRBJ2-7,CASSGGGFIEQYF
TRBV6-6,NA,TRBJ1-3,CASTTGQKIGNTIYF
TRBV18,NA,TRBJ1-5,CASSPSRGLDQPQHF